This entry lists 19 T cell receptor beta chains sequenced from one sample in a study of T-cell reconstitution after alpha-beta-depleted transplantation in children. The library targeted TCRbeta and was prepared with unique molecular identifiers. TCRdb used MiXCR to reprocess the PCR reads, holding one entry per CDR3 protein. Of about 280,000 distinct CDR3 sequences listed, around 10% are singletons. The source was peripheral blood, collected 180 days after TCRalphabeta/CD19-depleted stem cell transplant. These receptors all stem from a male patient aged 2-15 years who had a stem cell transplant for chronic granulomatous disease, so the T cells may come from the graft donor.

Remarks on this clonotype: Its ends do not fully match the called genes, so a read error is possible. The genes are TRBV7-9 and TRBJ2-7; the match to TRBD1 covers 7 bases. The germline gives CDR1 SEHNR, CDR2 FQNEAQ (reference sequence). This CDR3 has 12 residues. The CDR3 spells CASSWTGYEQCF. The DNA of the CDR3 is TGTGCCAGCAGCTGGACAGGCTACGAGCAGTGCTTC.

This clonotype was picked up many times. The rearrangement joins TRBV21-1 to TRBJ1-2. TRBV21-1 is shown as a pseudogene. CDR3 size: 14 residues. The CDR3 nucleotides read TGTGCCAGCAGTATCGTACGGCCCAACTATGGCTACACCTTC. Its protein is CASSIVRPNYGYTF.

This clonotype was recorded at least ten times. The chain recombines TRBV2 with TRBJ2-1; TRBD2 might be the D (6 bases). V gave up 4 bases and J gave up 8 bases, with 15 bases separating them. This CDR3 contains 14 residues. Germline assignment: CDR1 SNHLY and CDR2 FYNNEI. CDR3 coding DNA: TGTGCCAGCAGTGGGTCAGGGACTTTCGATGAGCAGTTCTTC. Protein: CASSGSGTFDEQFF.

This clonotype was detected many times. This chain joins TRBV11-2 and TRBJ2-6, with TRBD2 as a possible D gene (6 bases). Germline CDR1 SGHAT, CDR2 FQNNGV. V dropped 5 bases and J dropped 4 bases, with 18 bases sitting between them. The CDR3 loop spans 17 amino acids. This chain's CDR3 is CASSRGAGLAGANVLTF. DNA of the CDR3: TGTGCCAGCAGCCGCGGGGCGGGGCTTGCGGGGGCCAACGTCCTGACTTTC. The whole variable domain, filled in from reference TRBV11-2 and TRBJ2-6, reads EAGVAQSPRYKIIEKRQSVAFWCNPISGHATLYWYQQILGQGPKLLIQFQNNGVVDDSQLPKDRFSAERLKGVDSTLKIQPAKLEDSAVYLCASSRGAGLAGANVLTFGAGSRLTVL.

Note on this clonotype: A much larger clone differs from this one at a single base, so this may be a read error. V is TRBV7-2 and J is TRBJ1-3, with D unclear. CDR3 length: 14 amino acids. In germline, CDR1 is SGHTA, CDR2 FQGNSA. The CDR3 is CASSTRFSVNTIYF. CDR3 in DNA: TGTGCCAGCAGCACCCGCTTCTCTGTAAACACCATATATTTT.

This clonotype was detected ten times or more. CDR3 DNA: TGTGCCAGCAGCTTTCTTAAGGGCTTGGACACAGATACGCAGTATTTT. Its protein product is CASSFLKGLDTDTQYF. J is TRBJ2-3 and V is TRBV7-8; no clear D gene. Germline loops: CDR1 SGHVS, CDR2 FQNEAQ. Trimming removed 3 bases from V and 2 bases from J, with 15 bases in between. CDR3 length: 16 amino acids.

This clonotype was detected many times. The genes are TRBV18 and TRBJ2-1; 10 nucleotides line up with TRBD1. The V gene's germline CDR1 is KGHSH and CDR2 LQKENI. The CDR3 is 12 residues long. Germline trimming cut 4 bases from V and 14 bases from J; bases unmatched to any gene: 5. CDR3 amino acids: CASSHAGTGEFF. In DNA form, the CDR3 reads TGTGCCAGCTCACACGCCGGGACAGGGGAGTTCTTC.

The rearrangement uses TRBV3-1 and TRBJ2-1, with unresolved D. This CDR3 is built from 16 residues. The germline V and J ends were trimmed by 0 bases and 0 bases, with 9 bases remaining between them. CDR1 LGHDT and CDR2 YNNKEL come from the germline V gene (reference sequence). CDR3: CASSQDLWDSYNEQFF. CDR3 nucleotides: TGTGCCAGCAGCCAAGATCTGTGGGACTCCTACAATGAGCAGTTCTTC.

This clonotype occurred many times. Here the CDR3 DNA reads TGTGCCAGCAGACAGGGCGGCCAAGAGACCCAGTACTTC. This codes for CASRQGGQETQYF. V is TRBV12-3 or TRBV12-4 and J is TRBJ2-5, with a weak D call TRBD1 (6 bases). The CDR3 has 13 residues. V lost 6 bases to trimming and J lost 1 base, with 9 bases between them.

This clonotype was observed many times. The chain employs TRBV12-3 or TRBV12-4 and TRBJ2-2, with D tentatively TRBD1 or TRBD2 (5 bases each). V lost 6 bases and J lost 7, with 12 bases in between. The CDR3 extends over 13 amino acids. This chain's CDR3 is CASSRTRGGELFF. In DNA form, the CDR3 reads TGTGCCAGCAGCCGAACTAGGGGCGGGGAGCTGTTTTTT.

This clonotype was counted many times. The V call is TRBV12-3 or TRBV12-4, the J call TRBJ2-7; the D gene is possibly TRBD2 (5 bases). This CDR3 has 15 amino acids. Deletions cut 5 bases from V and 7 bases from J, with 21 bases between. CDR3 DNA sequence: TGTGCCAGCAGTCTAACGGGATCCTTTACGGGGGAGCAGTACTTC. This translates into CASSLTGSFTGEQYF.

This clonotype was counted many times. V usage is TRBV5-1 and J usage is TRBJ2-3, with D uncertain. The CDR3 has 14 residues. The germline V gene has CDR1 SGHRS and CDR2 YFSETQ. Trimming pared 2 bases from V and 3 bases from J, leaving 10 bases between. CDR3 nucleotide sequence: TGCGCCAGCAGCTTCTGGGAAGTAACAGATACGCAGTATTTT. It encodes CASSFWEVTDTQYF.

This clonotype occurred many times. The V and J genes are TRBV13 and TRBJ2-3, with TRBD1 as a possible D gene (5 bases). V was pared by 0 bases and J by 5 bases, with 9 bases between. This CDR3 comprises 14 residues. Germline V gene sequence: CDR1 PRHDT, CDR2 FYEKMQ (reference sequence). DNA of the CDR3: TGTGCCAGCAGCTTAGGGTCAGGGATAGATACGCAGTATTTT. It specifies CASSLGSGIDTQYF.

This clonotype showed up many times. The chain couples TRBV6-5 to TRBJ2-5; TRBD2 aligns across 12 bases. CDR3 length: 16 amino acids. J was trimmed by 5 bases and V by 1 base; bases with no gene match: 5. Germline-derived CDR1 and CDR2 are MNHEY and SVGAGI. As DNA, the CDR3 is TGTGCCAGCAGTTACTTACTAGCGGGGGGTTTGGAGACCCAGTACTTC. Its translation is CASSYLLAGGLETQYF.

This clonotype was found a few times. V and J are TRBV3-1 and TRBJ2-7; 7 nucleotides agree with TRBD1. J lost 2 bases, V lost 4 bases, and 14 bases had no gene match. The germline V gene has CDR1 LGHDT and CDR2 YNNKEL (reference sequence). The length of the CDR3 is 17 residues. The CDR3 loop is CASSRRGVWDRAYEQYF. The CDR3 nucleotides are TGTGCCAGCAGCCGAAGGGGAGTTTGGGACAGAGCCTACGAGCAGTACTTC.

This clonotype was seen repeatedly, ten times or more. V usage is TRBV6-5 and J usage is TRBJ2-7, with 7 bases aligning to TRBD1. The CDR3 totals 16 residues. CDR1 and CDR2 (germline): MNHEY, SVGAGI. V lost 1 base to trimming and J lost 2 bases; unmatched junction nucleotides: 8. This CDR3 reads CASSYFSGTVAYEQYF. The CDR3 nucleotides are TGTGCCAGCAGTTACTTTTCTGGGACAGTGGCCTACGAGCAGTACTTC.

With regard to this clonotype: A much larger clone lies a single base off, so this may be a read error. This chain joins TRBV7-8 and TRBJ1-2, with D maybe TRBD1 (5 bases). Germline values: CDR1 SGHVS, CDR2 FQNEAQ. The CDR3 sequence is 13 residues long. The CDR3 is CTSRVAGNYGYTF. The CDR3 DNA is TGTACCAGCAGAGTGGCAGGGAACTATGGCTACACCTTC.

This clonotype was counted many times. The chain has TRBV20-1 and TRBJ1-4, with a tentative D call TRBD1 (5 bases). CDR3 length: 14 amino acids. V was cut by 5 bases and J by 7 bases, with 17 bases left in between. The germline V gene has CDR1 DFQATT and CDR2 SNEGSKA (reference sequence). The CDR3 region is CSAAQEGHGEKLFF. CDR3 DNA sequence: TGCAGTGCTGCACAAGAGGGGCATGGTGAAAAACTGTTTTTT.

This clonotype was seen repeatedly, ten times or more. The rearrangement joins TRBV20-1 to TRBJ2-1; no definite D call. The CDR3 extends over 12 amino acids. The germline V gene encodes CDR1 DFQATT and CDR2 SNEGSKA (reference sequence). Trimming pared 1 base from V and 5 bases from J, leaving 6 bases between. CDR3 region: CSARVRDNEQFF. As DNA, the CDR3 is TGCAGTGCTAGAGTCCGCGACAATGAGCAGTTCTTC.